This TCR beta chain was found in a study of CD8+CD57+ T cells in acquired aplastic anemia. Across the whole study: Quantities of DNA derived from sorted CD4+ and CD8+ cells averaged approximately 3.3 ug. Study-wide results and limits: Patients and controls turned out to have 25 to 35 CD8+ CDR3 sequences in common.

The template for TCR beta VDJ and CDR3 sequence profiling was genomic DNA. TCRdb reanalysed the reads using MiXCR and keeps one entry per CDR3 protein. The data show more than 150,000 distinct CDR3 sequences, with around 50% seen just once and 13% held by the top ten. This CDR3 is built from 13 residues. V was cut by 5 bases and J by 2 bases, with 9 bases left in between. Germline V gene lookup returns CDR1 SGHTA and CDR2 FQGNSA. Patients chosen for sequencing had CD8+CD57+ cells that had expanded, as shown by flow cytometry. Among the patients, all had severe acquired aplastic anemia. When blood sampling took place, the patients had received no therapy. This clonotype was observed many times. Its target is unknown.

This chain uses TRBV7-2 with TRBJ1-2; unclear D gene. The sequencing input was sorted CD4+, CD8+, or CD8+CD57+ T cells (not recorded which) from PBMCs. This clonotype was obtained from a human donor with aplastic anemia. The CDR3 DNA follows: TGTGCCAGCAGCCCCGACATAAACTATGGCTACACCTTC. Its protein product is CASSPDINYGYTF.